Included here is one T cell receptor (beta chain) sequence, with context. Its antigen remains unknown. This entry belongs to a study of vaccination and CD4 T cells after COVID-19. The overall study: Cultures that served as controls received a CEFX pool, an HIV-1 Nef pool, or no peptide.

Regarding treatment: approximately nine-day PBMC culture with coronavirus spike peptide pools or control peptides (ViraFEST assay). Before TCRs were sequenced, ViraFEST expanded antigen-specific T cells with peptide pools. After being plated at roughly 2.2 million per well, PBMCs were cultured with about 10 IU/ml IL-2 and roughly 10 ug/ml peptide pools. At the Johns Hopkins FTIC core, DNA taken from cultured CD4+ T cells was sequenced by way of the Oncomine TCR Beta short-read assay. The template was genomic DNA from cultured CD4+ T cells. A single record per CDR3 protein comes from TCRdb applying MiXCR to the PCR reads. Among approximately 14,000 distinct CDR3 sequences, 53% were seen once, and the ten largest hold less than 15%. The sample was CD4+ T cells from blood, cultured in vitro. This receptor was obtained from a human donor who had recovered from COVID-19.

The CDR3 loop is CSVGIARETGGYTF. CDR3 nucleotide sequence: TGCAGCGTTGGTATCGCACGGGAAACGGGCGGCTACACCTTC. This chain uses TRBV29-1 with TRBJ1-2; D gene ambiguous. V was clipped by 4 bases and J by 8 bases, with 20 bases between them. The CDR3 extends over 14 amino acids. The germline V gene has CDR1 SQVTM and CDR2 ANQGSEA. Variable domain in full (rest from reference TRBV29-1 and TRBJ1-2): SAVISQKPSRDICQRGTSLTIQCQVDSQVTMMFWYRQQPGQSLTLIATANQGSEATYESGFVIDKFPISRPNLTFSTLTVSNMSPEDSSIYLCSVGIARETGGYTFGSGTRLTVV.